This TCR beta chain came from a study of naive CD8 T cells in extremely preterm neonates (TCRdb year 2017). Notes on the research overall: The study compared the TCRbeta CDR3 repertoires of sorted naive CD8+ T cells among four age groups: extremely preterm neonates, term neonates, young children and adults.

A handful of elective full-term cesarean deliveries at roughly 36-42 weeks of gestation, with no labor and no rupture of membranes, were the source of the term cord blood. Pregnancies with fetal demise, active maternal HSV infection or known maternal HIV infection were excluded from the study. A FACSAria III cell sorter was used to sort live, Annexin V-negative naive CD8+ T cells (CD3+CD8+CD45RA+CCR7+). Per sample, between roughly 18,000 and 110,000 naive CD8+ T cells were obtained by sorting. Mixed venous-arterial cord blood was collected with preassembled standardized sampling kits. Cord blood was held at room temperature and processed no more than 4 hours after collection. Ficoll-Paque density gradient centrifugation of diluted blood was used to isolate mononuclear cells. Before sorting, mononuclear cells were cryopreserved in around 10% DMSO with 90% FBS and kept in long-term storage at -150 degrees C. After thawing, the cells were stained with Annexin V and with antibodies against CD3, CD8, CCR7 and CD45RA. The DNeasy Blood and Tissue Kit was used to extract genomic DNA from sorted cell pellets that had been snap-frozen.

As to this clone: Its recognized antigen is unknown. Base qualities are missing; no much larger clone stands one base away.

From the germline V gene, CDR1 is SNHLY and CDR2 is FYNNEI. Taken from cysteine to phenylalanine, the CDR3 has 17 residues. Just the 51-base CDR3 DNA is kept, in frame starting at base 1. Ends trimmed: V by 6 bases, J by 2 bases; bases unmatched to a gene: 11. Overall study results and their limits: Preterm CDR3s were shorter, with fewer N additions and less junctional trimming, and were closer to germline than those of older groups. A small sample size and variable productive template counts among preterm samples were noted by the authors as limitations. A larger fraction of CDR3 nucleotide sequences was shared among preterm neonates (about 2.5%) than among term neonates (0.4%), young children (around 0.03%) and adults (approximately 0.01%). Preterm neonates had significantly lower iChao1 richness than all other age groups (p < 0.05) and an even clone distribution, indicating a less rich repertoire. Prospective longitudinal studies of preterm and term neonates were called for by the authors so that T cell development could be tracked within individuals.

TCRbeta CDR3 regions were amplified from genomic DNA by a two-step, bias-controlled multiplex PCR. The multiplex PCR used primers specific for every TRBV and TRBJ gene segment. The immunoSEQ Assay was used to generate TCRbeta repertoire data. The published analysis was carried out like this. To merge closely related sequences, reads went through filtering and clustering using a relative-frequency ratio and a modified nearest-neighbor algorithm. V, D and J gene assignments for CDR3 sequences followed IMGT annotation. Template counts were corrected for PCR amplification bias by normalization and were quantified against synthetic TCR CDR3 analog sequences. Only unique productive sequences, defined as in-frame CDR3 sequences lacking stop codons, were included in the analyses. The immunoSEQ Analyzer software was used to calculate clonality, defined as 1 minus Pielou's evenness, and iChao1 richness. Statistical tests were run in JMP, with either Student's t-test or a non-parametric test chosen according to Shapiro-Wilk normality results. TCRdb stores this immuneACCESS table with in-frame sequences only. Part of the clones is absent; in the studies checked, under half of the shortfall reflects unresolved V genes, and no reason is known for the rest. Clone size and the V and J calls come from that table; the DNA yielded D and trimming. The sample table shows a few thousand clones, and almost 98% are seen once. The top ten clonotypes cover around 0.5% of the sample.

The TCR comes from a newborn in good health. The sequencing sample was made of naive CD8+ T cells from cord blood. The chain joins TRBV2 to TRBJ2-1; TRBD2 agrees with 9 junctional bases. The sequenced DNA is TGTGCCAGCAGGGAGAGCCCGGGACTAGCAGCCTACAATGAGCAGTTCTTC. Translated, it gives CASRESPGLAAYNEQFF.